The 5 T cell receptor beta chains below all came from one sample that was sequenced in a study of cytomegalovirus exposure and HLA in healthy donors. Researchers ran the PCR with 60 Vbeta and 13 Jbeta primers. The method was immunoSEQ multiplex PCR; TCRdb's version includes in-frame clones alone and lacks a portion of them. Here the sample spans about 40,000 clones, 68% being singletons. Material for sequencing was PBMCs. The receptors were gathered from a man aged 35 to 55 in good health and CMV-seronegative.

V gene TRBV29-1 combines with J gene TRBJ1-2; D unresolved. The CDR3 totals 12 residues. The V and J ends lost 2 bases and 8 bases respectively, with 12 bases between them. Germline CDR1 SQVTM, CDR2 ANQGSEA. The CDR3 sequence: CSVEIPTSGYTF. CDR3 DNA: TGCAGCGTTGAAATCCCTACGTCGGGCTACACCTTC.

This sequence joins TRBV7-9 and TRBJ1-1, with D perhaps matching TRBD1 (6 bases). Trimming took off 3 bases at V and 1 base at J, with 12 bases between the two ends. There are 15 residues in the CDR3. Per germline, CDR1 SEHNR and CDR2 FQNEAQ (reference sequence). This CDR3 reads CASSFPGHGNTEAFF. The CDR3 coding sequence is TGTGCCAGCAGCTTTCCGGGACACGGGAACACTGAAGCTTTCTTT.

This clone showed up just a few times. CDR3 DNA sequence: TGTGCCAGCAGCCCCGGGACTGCTTCCTCCTATAATTCACCCCTCCACTTT. Translating gives CASSPGTASSYNSPLHF. This chain uses TRBV5-6 with TRBJ1-6, with D perhaps matching TRBD1 (5 bases). This CDR3 comprises 17 residues. V was trimmed by 4 bases and J by 0 bases, leaving 14 bases between them. Germline assignment: CDR1 SGHDT and CDR2 YYEEEE.

This sequence joins TRBV5-6 and TRBJ1-1; tentative D call: TRBD1 (6 bases). V shed 6 bases and J shed 7 bases, with 10 bases lying between them. The CDR3 extends over 11 amino acids. Germline V lookup: CDR1 SGHDT, CDR2 YYEEEE. The CDR3 loop is CASTQGIEAFF. CDR3 nucleotide sequence: TGTGCCAGCACCCAGGGGATTGAAGCTTTCTTT. Variable domain in full (rest from reference TRBV5-6 and TRBJ1-1): DAGVTQSPTHLIKTRGQQVTLRCSPKSGHDTVSWYQQALGQGPQFIFQYYEEEERQRGNFPDRFSGHQFPNYSSELNVNALLLGDSALYLCASTQGIEAFFGQGTRLTVV.

The chain couples TRBV9 to TRBJ1-1; 7 bases match TRBD1. V was clipped by 3 bases and J by 1 base; unmatched bases: 9. Germline V lookup: CDR1 SGDLS, CDR2 YYNGEE. The CDR3 contains 16 residues. The CDR3 DNA is TGTGCCAGCAGCGGGTCCCGGGACAGTGCGAACACTGAAGCTTTCTTT. Encoded protein: CASSGSRDSANTEAFF.